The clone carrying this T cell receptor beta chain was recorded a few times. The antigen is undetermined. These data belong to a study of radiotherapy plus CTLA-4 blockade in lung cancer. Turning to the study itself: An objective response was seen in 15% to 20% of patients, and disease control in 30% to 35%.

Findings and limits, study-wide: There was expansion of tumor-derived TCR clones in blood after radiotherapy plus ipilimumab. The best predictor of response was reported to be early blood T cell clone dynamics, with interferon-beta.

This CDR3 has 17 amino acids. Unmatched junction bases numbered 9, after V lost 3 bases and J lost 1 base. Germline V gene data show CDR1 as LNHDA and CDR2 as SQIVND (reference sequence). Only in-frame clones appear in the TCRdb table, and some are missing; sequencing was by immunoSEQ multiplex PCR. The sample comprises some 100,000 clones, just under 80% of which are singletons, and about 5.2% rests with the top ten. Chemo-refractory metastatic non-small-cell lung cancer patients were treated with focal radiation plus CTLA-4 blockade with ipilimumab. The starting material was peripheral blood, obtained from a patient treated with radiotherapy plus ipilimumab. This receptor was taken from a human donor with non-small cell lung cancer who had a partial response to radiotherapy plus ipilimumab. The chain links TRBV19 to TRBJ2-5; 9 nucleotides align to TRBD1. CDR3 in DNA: TGTGCCAGTAGTATTTGGAAGGGACAGGGCTTCCAAGAGACCCAGTACTTC. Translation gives CASSIWKGQGFQETQYF.